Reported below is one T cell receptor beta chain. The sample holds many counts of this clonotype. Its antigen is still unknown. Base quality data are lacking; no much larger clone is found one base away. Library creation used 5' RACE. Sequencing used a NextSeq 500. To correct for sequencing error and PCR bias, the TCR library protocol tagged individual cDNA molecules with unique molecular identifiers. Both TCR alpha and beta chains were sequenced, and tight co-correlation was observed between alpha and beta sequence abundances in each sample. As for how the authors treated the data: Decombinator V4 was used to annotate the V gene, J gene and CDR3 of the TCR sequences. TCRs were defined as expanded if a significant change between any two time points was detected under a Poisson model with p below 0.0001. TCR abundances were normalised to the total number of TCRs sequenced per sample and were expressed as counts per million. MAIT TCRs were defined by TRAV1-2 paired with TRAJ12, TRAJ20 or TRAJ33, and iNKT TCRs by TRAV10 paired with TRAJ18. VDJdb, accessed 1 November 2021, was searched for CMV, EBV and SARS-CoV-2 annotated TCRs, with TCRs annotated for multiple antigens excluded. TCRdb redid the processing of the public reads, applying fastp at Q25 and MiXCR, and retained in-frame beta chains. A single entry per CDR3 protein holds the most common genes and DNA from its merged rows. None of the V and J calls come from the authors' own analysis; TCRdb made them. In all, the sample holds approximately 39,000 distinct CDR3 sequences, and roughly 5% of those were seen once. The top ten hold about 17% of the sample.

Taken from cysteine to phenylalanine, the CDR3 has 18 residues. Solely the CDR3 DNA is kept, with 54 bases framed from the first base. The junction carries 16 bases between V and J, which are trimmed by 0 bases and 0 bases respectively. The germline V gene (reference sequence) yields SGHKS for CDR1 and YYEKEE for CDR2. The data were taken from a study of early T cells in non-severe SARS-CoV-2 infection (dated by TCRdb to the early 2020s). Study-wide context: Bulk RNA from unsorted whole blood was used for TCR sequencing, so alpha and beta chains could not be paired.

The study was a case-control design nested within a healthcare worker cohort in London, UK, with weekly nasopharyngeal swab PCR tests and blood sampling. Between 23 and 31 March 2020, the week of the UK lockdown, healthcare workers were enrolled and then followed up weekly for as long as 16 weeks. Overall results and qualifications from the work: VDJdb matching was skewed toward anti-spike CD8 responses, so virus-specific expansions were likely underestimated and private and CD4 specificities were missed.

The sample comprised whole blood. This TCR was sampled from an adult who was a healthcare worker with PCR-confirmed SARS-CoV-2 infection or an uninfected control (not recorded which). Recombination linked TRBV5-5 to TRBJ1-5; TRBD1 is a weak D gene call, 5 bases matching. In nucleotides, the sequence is TGTGCCAGCAGCTTGGGGTTACCGGGACGAGATAGCAATCAGCCCCAGCATTTT. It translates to CASSLGLPGRDSNQPQHF.